This T cell receptor beta chain appears in the sequencing data of a study of T cell changes during pregnancy in multiple sclerosis (dated 2019 in TCRdb). As for the study more broadly: The study examined how the T cell repertoire changed over the course of pregnancy in women with multiple sclerosis.

Receptor amplification or capture employed the immunoSEQ multiplex PCR assay. Here the immuneACCESS table is served through TCRdb, limited to in-frame sequences with V and J called. Missing clones are a known gap in these copies; in checked studies unresolved V genes cover under half, and the rest lacks a known reason. This sample gives 40,000 to 65,000 clones in total; roughly 92% of them show up just once. Clones ranked in the top ten supply about 0.25% of the sample. The table lists this clone with a few counts. The clone's antigen remains unknown. No base quality information exists; no much larger clone differs at one position. Sequenced here: CD4+ T cells from peripheral blood mononuclear cells, sampled in the third trimester of pregnancy. This TCR came from a female donor with multiple sclerosis, enrolled in a pregnancy study.

The CDR3 corresponds to CASSPGYLPYF. The DNA sequence is as follows: TGTGCCAGCAGCCCGGGATACCTTCCGTACTTC. The rearranged chain carries TRBV6-6 and TRBJ2-7; TRBD2 might be the D gene, on 5 matching bases. Spanning cysteine to phenylalanine, the CDR3 consists of 11 amino acids. The entry retains the CDR3 DNA only, 33 bases that are in frame from base 1. The germline V gene (reference sequence) sets CDR1 to MNHNY and CDR2 to SVGAGI. V is clipped by 6 bases and J by 12 bases, and the sequence between their germline boundaries is 15 bases long.